This note documents a single TCR beta chain sequence. Its antigen is currently unknown. Time point indicated: week 5, during vaccination. It was 300 ug of mutant IDH1 20-mer peptide that made up each vaccine dose, given with topical imiquimod. The donor cohort comprised cases of new WHO grade 3 or 4 IDH1-mutant, ATRX-lost astrocytoma. This sample was taken from a study of a mutant IDH1 vaccine in newly diagnosed glioma. Study details: The treated group averaged about 41 years old and was around 60% male, about 40% female. Former treatment meant radiotherapy, temozolomide, or both; the majority had gotten both. Study-wide points: The authors found pseudoprogression apparently unrelated to changes in top peripheral T cell clonotypes.

Sequencing was performed with immunoSEQ multiplex PCR; in TCRdb, only in-frame clones are kept and a portion is missing. The sample contains approximately 51,000 clones, roughly 78% of which appear only once. In germline, CDR1 is SGHTA, CDR2 FQGTGA. This CDR3 region has 14 residues. V lost 2 bases, J lost 8 bases, and 7 bases stayed unmatched. The chain is built from TRBV7-3 and TRBJ1-2, with 8 bases lining up with TRBD1. The sample in question was PBMCs, obtained from a glioma patient whose treatment included an IDH1 peptide vaccine. The TCR was taken from a woman aged 35 to 49 with glioma. Written as DNA, the CDR3 is TGTGCCAGCAGCTTAGTGGGACAGGTTGGCGGCTACACCTTC. Translation: CASSLVGQVGGYTF. Based on the CDR3 plus reference TRBV7-3 and TRBJ1-2, the full variable domain is GAGVSQTPSNKVTEKGKYVELRCDPISGHTALYWYRQSLGQGPEFLIYFQGTGAADDSGLPNDRFFAVRPEGSVSTLKIQRTERGDSAVYLCASSLVGQVGGYTFGSGTRLTVV.